This TCR beta chain emerged from a study of T cell clones after liver transplantation. Across the study: TCRbeta sequencing after a pre-transplant mixed lymphocyte reaction identified graft-donor-reactive clones, later tracked in post-transplant blood. Three of the eight recipients were HCV-positive; the rest had non-autoimmune, non-viral transplant indications.

The protocol was immunoSEQ multiplex PCR, while the TCRdb copy is restricted to in-frame clones and leaves out a portion. The top ten hold roughly 3.1% of the sample, which has around 100,000 clones, around 80% seen once. Thawed unstimulated PBMCs were FACS-sorted by CD3, CD4 and CD8 into two populations. The ends were cut back, 5 bases at V and 7 bases at J, with 8 bases in the middle. CDR3 length: 12 residues. Germline CDR1 is MNHEY and CDR2 is SMNVEV (reference sequence). The sequence came from a human patient who received a liver transplant. The graft donor may account for some of the T cells. The rearrangement joins TRBV27 to TRBJ2-2; D call uncertain. Sequencing used CD4+ T cells from blood, obtained approximately 43 months after liver transplant. This CDR3 reads CASSKNFGELFF. The CDR3 DNA is TGTGCCAGCAGTAAGAATTTCGGGGAGCTGTTTTTT.